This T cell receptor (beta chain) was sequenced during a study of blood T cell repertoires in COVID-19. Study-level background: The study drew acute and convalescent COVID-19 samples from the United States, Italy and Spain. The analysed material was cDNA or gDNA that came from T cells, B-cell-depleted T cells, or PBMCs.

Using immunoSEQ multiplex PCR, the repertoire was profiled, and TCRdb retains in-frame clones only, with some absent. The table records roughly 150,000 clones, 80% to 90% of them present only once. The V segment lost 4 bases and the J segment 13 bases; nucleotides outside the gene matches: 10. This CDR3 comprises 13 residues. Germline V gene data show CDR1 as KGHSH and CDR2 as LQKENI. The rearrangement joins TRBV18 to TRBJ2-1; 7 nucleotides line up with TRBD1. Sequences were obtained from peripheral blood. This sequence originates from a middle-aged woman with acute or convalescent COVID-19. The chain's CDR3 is CASSRGQPTTQFF. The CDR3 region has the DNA TGTGCCAGCTCACGGGGACAGCCGACCACACAGTTCTTC.